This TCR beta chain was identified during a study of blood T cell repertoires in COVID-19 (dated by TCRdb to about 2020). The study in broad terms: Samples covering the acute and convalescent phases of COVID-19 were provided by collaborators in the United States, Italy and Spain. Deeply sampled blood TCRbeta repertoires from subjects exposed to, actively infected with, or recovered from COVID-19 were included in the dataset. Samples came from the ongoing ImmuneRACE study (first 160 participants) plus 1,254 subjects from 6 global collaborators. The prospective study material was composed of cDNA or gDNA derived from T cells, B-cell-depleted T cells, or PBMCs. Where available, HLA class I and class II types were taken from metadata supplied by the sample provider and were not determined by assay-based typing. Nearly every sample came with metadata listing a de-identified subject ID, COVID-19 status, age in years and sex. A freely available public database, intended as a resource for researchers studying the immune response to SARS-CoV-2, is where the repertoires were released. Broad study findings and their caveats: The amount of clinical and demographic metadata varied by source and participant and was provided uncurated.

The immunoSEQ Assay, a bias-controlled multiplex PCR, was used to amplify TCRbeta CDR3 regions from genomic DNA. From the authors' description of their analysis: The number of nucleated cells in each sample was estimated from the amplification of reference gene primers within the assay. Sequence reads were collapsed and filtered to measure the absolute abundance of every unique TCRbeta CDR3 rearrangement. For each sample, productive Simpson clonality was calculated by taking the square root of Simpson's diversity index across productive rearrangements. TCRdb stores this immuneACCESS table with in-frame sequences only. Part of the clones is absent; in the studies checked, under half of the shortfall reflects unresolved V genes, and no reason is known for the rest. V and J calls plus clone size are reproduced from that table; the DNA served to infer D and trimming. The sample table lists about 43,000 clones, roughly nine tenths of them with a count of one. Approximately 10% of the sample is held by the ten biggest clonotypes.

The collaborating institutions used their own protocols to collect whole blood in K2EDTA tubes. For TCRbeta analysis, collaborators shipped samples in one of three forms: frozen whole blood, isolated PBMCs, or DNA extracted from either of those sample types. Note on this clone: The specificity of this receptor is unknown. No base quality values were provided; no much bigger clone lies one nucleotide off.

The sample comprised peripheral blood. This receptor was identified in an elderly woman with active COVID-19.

The encoded CDR3 is CASSQTARPQETQYF. The DNA sequence reads TGTGCCAGCAGCCAGACCGCCAGGCCCCAAGAGACCCAGTACTTC. The chain is assembled from TRBV6-2 or TRBV6-3 and TRBJ2-5; the D gene is unclear. CDR1 and CDR2, per the germline V gene, are MNHEY and SVGEGT. The CDR3, cysteine through phenylalanine, is 15 amino acids long. The DNA shown is the 45-base CDR3, in frame from base 1. Relative to germline, V is 6 bases shorter and J is 1 base shorter, with 15 bases between their ends.